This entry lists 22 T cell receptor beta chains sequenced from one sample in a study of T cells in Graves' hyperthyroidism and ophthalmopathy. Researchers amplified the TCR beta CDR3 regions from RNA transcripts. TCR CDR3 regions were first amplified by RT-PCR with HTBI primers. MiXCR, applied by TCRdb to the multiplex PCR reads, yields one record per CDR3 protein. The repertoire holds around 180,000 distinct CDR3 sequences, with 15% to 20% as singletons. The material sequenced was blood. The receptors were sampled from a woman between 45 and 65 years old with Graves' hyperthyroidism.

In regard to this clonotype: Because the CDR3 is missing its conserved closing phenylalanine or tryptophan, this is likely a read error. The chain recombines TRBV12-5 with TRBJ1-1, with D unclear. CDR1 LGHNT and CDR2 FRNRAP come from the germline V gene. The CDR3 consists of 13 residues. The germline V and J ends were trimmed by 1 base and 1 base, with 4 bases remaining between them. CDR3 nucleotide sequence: TGTGCTAGTGGTTTGGGAGGGAACACTGAAGCTTTCCTT. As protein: CASGLGGNTEAFL.

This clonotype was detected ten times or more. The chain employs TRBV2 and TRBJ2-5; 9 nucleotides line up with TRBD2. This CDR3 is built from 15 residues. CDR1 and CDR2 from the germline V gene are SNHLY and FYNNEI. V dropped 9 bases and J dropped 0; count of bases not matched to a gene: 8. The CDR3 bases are TGTGCCAGTCGAAGACTAGCGGTGGACCAAGAGACCCAGTACTTC. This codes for CASRRLAVDQETQYF.

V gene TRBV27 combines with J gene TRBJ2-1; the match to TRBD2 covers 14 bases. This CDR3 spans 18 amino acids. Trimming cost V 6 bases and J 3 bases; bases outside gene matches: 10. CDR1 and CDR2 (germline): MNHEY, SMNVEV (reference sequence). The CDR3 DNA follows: TGTGCCAGCAGCCCCGGGACTAGCGGGAGTCAAAGCTACAATGAGCAGTTCTTC. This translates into CASSPGTSGSQSYNEQFF.

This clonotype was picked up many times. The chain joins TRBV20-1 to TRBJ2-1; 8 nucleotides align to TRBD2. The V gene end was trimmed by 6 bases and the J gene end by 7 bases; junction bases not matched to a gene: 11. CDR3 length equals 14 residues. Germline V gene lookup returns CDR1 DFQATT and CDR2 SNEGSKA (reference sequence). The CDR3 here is CSAPVGGAGNEQFF. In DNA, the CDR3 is TGCAGTGCCCCGGTCGGGGGGGCCGGGAATGAGCAGTTCTTC.

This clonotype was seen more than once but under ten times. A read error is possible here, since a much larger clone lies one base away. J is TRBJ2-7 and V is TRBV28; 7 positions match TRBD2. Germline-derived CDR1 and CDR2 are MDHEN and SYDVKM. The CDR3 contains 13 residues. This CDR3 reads CVSGIGDPHEQYF. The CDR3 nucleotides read TGTGTCAGCGGGATAGGGGATCCCCACGAGCAGTACTTC.

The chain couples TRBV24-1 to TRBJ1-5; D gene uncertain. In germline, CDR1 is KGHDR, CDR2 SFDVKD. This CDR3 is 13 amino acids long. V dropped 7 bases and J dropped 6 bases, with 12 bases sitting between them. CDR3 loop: CATSDRELQPQHF. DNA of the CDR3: TGTGCCACCAGCGATCGGGAGCTTCAGCCCCAGCATTTT.

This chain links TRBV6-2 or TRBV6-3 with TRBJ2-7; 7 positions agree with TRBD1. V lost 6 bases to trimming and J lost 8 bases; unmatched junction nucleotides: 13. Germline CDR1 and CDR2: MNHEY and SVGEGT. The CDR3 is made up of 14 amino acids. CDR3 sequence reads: CASSVGRQGWKQYF. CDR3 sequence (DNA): TGTGCCAGCAGCGTAGGGAGACAGGGATGGAAGCAGTACTTC.

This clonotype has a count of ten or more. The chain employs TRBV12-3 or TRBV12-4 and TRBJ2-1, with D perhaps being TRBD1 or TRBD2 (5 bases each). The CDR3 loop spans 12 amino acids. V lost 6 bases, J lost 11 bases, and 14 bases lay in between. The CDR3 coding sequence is TGTGCCAGCAGGGATAATCCGGGACAGCAGTTCTTC. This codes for CASRDNPGQQFF.

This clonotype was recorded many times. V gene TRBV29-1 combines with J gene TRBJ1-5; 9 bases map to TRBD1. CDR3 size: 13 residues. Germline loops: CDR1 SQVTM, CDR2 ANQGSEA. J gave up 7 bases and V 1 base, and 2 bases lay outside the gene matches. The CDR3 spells CSVEGQGGQPQHF. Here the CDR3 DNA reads TGCAGCGTTGAAGGACAGGGGGGACAGCCCCAGCATTTT.

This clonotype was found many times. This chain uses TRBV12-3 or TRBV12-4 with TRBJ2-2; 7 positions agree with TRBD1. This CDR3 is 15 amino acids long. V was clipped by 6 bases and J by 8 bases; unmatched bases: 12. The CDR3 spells CASSRRTGAWGELFF. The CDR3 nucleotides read TGTGCCAGCAGCCGGAGGACAGGAGCCTGGGGGGAGCTGTTTTTT.

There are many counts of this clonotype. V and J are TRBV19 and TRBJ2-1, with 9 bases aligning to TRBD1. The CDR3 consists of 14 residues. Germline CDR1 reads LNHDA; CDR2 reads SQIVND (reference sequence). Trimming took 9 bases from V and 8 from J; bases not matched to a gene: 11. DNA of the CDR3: TGTGCCAGCACCGGACAGGGGCGAGTGGATGAGCAGTTCTTC. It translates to CASTGQGRVDEQFF.

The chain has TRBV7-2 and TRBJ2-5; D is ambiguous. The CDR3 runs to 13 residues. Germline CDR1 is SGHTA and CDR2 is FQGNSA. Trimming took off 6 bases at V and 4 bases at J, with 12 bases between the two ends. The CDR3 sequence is CASSTVWRETQYF. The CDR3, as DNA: TGTGCCAGCAGTACGGTTTGGCGAGAGACCCAGTACTTC.

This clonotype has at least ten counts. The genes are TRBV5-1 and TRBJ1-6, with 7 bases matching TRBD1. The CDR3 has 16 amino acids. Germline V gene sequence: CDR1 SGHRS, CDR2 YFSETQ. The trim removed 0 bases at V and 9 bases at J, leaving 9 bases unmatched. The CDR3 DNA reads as TGCGCCAGCAGCTTGGACGGACAGGCGCCGTTTTCACCCCTCCACTTT. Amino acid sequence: CASSLDGQAPFSPLHF.

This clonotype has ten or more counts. The CDR3 bases are TGTGCCACCAGTGATTTCGGGACAGACTATGGCTACACCTTC. This gives the protein CATSDFGTDYGYTF. The chain recombines TRBV24-1 with TRBJ1-2, with 7 nucleotides matching TRBD1. Looked up from germline, CDR1 is KGHDR and CDR2 is SFDVKD. This CDR3 is 14 amino acids long. V shed 1 base and J 3 bases; nucleotides not matched to a gene: 1.

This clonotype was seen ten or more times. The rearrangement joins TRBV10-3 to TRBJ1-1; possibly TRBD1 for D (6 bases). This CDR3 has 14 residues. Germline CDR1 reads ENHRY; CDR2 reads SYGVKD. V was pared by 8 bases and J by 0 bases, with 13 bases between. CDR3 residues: CAIAGHPLNTEAFF. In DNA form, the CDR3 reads TGTGCCATCGCGGGACACCCATTGAACACTGAAGCTTTCTTT.

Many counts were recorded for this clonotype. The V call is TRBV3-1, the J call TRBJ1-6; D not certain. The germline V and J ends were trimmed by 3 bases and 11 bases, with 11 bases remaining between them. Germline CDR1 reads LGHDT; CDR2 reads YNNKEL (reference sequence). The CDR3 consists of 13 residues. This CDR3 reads CASSQAGRPPLHF. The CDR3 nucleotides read TGTGCCAGCAGCCAGGCCGGGCGGCCACCCCTCCACTTT.

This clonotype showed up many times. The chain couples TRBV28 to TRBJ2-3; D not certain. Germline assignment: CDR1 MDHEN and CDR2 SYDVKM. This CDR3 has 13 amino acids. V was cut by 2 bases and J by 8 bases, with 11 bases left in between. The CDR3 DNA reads TGTGCCAGCAGTTTAGCAATGGAAAGTACGCAGTATTTT. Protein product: CASSLAMESTQYF.

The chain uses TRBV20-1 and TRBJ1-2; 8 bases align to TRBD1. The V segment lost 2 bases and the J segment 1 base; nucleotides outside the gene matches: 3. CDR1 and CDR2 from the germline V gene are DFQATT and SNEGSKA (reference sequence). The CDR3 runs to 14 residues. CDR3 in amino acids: CSARYDRGNYGYTF. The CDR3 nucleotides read TGCAGTGCTAGATATGACAGGGGTAACTATGGCTACACCTTC.

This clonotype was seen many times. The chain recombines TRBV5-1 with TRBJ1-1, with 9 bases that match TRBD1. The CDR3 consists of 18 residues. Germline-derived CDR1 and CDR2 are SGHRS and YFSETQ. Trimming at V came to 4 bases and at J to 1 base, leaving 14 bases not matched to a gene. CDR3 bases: TGCGCCAGCAGCCCAGAGGACAGGGGTCACTCCACGAACACTGAAGCTTTCTTT. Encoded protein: CASSPEDRGHSTNTEAFF.

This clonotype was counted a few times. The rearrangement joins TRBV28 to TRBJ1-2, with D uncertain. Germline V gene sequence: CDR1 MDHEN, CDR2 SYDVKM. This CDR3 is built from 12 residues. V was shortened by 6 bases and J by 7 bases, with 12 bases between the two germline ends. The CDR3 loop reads CASSTTDFGYTF. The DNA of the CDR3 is TGTGCCAGCAGCACGACGGACTTTGGCTACACCTTC.

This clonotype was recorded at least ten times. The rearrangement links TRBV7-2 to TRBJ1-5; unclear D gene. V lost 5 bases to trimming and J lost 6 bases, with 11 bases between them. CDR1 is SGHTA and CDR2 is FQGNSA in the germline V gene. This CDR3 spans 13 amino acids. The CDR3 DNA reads TGTGCCAGCAGCCGATCGATGGGTCAGCCCCAGCATTTT. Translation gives CASSRSMGQPQHF.

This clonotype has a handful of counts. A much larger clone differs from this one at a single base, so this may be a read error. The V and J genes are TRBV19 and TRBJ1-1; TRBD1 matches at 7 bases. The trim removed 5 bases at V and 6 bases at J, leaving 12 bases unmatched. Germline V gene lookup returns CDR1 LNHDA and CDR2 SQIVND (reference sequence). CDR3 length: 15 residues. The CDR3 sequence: CASSSKGARVAEAFF. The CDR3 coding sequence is TGTGCCAGTAGTTCGAAGGGGGCTCGGGTTGCTGAAGCTTTCTTT.